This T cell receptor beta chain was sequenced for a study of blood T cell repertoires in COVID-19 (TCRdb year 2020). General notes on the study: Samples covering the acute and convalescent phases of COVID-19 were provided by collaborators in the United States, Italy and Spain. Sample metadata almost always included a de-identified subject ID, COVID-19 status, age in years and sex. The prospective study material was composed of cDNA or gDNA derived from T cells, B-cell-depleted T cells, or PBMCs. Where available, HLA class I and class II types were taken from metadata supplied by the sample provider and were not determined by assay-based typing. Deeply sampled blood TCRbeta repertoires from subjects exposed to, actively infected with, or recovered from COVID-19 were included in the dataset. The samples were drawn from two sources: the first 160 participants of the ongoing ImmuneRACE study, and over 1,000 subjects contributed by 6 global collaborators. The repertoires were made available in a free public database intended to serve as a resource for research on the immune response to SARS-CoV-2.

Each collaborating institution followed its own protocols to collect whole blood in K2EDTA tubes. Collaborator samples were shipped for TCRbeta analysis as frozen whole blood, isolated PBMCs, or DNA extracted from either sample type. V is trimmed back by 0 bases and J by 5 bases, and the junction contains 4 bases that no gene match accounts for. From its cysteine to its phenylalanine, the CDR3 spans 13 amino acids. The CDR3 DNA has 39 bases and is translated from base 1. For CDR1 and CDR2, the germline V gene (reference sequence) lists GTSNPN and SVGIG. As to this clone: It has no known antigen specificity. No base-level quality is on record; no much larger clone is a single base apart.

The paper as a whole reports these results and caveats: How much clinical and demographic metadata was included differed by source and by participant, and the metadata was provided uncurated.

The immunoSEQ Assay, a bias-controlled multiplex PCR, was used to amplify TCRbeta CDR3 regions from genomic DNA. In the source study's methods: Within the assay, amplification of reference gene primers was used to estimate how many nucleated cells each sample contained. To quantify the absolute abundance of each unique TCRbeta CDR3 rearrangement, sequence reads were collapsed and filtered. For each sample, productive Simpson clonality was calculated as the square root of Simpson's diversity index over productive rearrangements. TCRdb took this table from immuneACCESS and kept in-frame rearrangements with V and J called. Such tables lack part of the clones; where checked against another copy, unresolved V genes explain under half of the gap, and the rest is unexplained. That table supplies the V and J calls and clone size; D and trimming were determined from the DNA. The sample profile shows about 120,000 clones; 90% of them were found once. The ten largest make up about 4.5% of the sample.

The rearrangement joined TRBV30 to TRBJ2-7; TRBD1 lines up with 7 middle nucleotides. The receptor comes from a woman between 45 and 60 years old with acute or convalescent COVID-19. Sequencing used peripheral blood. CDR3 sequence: CAWSVRQGDEQYF. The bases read TGTGCCTGGAGTGTCCGGCAGGGGGACGAGCAGTACTTC. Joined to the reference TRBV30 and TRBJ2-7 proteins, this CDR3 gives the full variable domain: SQTIHQWPATLVQPVGSPLSLECTVEGTSNPNLYWYRQAAGRGLQLLFYSVGIGQISSEVPQNLSASRPQDRQFILSSKKLLLSDSGFYLCAWSVRQGDEQYFGPGTRLTVT.